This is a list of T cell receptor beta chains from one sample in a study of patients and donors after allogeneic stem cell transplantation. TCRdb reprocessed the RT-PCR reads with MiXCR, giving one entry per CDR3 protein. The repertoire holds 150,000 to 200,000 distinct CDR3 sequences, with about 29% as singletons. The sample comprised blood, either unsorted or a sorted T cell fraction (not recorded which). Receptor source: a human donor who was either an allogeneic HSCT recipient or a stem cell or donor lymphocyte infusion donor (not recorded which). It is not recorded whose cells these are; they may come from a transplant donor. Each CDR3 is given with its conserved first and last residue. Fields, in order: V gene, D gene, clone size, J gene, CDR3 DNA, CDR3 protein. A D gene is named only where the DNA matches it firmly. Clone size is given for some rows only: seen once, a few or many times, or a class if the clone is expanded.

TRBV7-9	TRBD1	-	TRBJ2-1	TGTGCCAGCAGTCCGATCGGACAGGAGAATGAGCAGTTCTTC	CASSPIGQENEQFF
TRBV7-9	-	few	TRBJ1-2	TGTGCCAGCAGCGGATGGGCAGTCAGGGCAGAATCTGGCTACACCTTC	CASSGWAVRAESGYTF
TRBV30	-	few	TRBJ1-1	TGTGCCTGGAGTGTTCTTAGGAGGGGAGAAACTGAAGCTTTCTTT	CAWSVLRRGETEAFF
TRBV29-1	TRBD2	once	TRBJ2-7	TGCAGCGTTGCGAGACTAGCGGGAGATGGCGAGCAGTACTTC	CSVARLAGDGEQYF
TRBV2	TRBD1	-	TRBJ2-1	TGTGCCAGCAAACAGGGGGAAAATGAGCAGTTCTTC	CASKQGENEQFF
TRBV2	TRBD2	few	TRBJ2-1	TGTGCCAGCAGTGGCTCACTAGCGGGAGTCATTGAGCAGTTCTTC	CASSGSLAGVIEQFF
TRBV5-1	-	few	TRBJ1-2	TGCGCCAGCAGCTTCAGGGAGGCCTATGGCTACACCTTC	CASSFREAYGYTF
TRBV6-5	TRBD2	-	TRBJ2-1	TGTGCCAGCAGTTATTCGGGACCGGGGAGGGGTGAGCAGTTCTTC	CASSYSGPGRGEQFF
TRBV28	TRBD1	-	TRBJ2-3	TGTGCCAGCAGTTTATGGGCTAGGGGGCTCGGGACAGATACGCAGTATTTT	CASSLWARGLGTDTQYF
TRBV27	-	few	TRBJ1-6	TGTGCCAGCAGCCCGCTGGATTCAAATTCACCCCTCCACTTT	CASSPLDSNSPLHF
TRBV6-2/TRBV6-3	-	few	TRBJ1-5	TGTGCCAGCAGCCCCTTGGAGATTGGTCAGCCCCAGCATTTT	CASSPLEIGQPQHF
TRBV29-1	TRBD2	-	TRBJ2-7	TGCAACTTCGCGGGGGGCCGCGAGCAGTACTTC	CNFAGGREQYF
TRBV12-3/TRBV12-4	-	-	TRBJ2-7	TGTGCCAGCAGTGCCGACAGGAAGCAGTACTTC	CASSADRKQYF
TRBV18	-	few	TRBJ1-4	TGTGCCAGCTCACCACCAACTAATGAAAAACTGTTTTTT	CASSPPTNEKLFF
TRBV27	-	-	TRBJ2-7	TGTGCCAGCCGCGCAGGGAACCACGAGCAGTACTTC	CASRAGNHEQYF
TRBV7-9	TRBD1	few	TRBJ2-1	TGTGCCAGCAGGGGGGGACAGGAATACAATGAGCAGTTCTTC	CASRGGQEYNEQFF
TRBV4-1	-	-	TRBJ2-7	TGCGCCAGCAGCCAGGCTGGACCGGTTTCCTCCTACGAGCAGTACTTC	CASSQAGPVSSYEQYF
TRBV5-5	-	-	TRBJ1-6	TGTGCCAGCAGCTTTGGCCACACAGCAAGGCCGAATTCACCCCTCCACTTT	CASSFGHTARPNSPLHF
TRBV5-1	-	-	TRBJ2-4	TGCGCCAGCAGCTTGGCCATCGGTAGCGCTAACATTCAGTACTTC	CASSLAIGSANIQYF
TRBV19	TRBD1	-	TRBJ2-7	TGTGCCAGTAGTGGTCCGGGACAGGGAGGCCACGAGCAGTACTTC	CASSGPGQGGHEQYF
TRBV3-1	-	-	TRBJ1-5	TGTGCCAGCAGCCAAGGGGCCGCTAATCAGCCCCAGCATTTT	CASSQGAANQPQHF
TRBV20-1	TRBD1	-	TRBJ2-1	TGCAGTGCTACCTCGGGACAGGGAGGCTACAATGAGCAGTTCTTC	CSATSGQGGYNEQFF
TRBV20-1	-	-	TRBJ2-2	TGCAGTGCTAGACAGCAACCCGGGGAGCTGTTTTTT	CSARQQPGELFF
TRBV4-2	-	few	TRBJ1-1	TGTGCCAGCAGCCAAGGCCTGATGAACACTGAAGCTTTCTTT	CASSQGLMNTEAFF
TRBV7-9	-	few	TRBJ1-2	TGTGCCAGCAGCTTGGGCCGGGACCCCTATGGCTACACCTTC	CASSLGRDPYGYTF
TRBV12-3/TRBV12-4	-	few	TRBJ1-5	TGTGCCAGCAGTTTAAGGCCCCTGATGCCCCAGCATTTT	CASSLRPLMPQHF
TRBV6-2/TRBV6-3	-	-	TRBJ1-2	TGTGCCAGCAGTTACAGTGGAGTAGATAACTATGGCTACACCTTC	CASSYSGVDNYGYTF
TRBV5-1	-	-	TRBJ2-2	TGCGCCAGCAGTCTTAGGTTCGCCGGGGAGCTGTTTTTT	CASSLRFAGELFF
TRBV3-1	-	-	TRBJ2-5	TGTGCCAGCAGCCAAGGAGAGGCCGCGTGGGAGACCCAGTACTTC	CASSQGEAAWETQYF
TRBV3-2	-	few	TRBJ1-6	TGTGCCAGCACCTCCCCGGCCATCGCCTATAATTCACCCCTCCACTTT	CASTSPAIAYNSPLHF
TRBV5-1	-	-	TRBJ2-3	TGCGCCAGCAGCTTGCACAGGGAGGAGACGCAGTATTTT	CASSLHREETQYF
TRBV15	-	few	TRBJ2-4	TGTGCCACCAGCCCCTCGGACGGGATAAACATTCAGTACTTC	CATSPSDGINIQYF
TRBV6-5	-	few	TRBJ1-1	TGTGCCAGCAGTTACTCTGGAGGCCACAGCGGCGAAGCTTTCTTT	CASSYSGGHSGEAFF
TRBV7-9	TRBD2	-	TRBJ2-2	TGTGCCAGCAGCCTAGCGGGAGGGCTCGACGGGGAGCTGTTTTTT	CASSLAGGLDGELFF
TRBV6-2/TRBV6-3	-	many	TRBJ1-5	TGTGCCAGCAAAGTAGGGACGCGCGGGCCCCAGCATTTT	CASKVGTRGPQHF
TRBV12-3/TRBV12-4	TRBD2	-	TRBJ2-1	TGTGCCAGCAGTTCGACTAGCGGGAGGGTAGAAGGTGGTGAGCAGTTCTTC	CASSSTSGRVEGGEQFF